Below are 27 T cell receptor beta chains sequenced from a single sample in a study of Ad26.COV2.S vaccination and SARS-CoV-2 variants. Repertoires were generated with immunoSEQ multiplex PCR, while TCRdb's copy carries only in-frame clones and drops some. The sample holds about 350,000 clones, about 90% seen once. The specimen was peripheral blood, collected after recovery from COVID-19. These receptor sequences come from a human donor who had recovered from COVID-19.

The J gene is TRBJ1-2, the V gene TRBV9; unclear D gene. Germline V gene sequence: CDR1 SGDLS, CDR2 YYNGEE. This CDR3 has 11 amino acids. The V gene lost 0 bases and the J gene lost 7 bases, with 4 bases spanning the gap. CDR3 sequence reads: CASSVGLGYTF. In DNA, the CDR3 is TGTGCCAGCAGCGTAGGGCTTGGCTACACCTTC.

This clone was seen only once. The chain uses TRBV7-6 and TRBJ2-1, with D possibly matching TRBD1 (5 bases). CDR3 length equals 14 residues. V gave up 2 bases and J gave up 5 bases, with 10 bases separating them. From germline, CDR1 is SGHVS and CDR2 FNYEAQ. The CDR3 nucleotides read TGTGCCAGCAGCTTATCTCTAGGGGACAATGAGCAGTTCTTC. Its protein product is CASSLSLGDNEQFF.

The chain joins TRBV20-1 to TRBJ1-2, with D maybe TRBD1 (5 bases). Germline V lookup: CDR1 DFQATT, CDR2 SNEGSKA (reference sequence). This CDR3 has 10 residues. This chain's CDR3 is CRAAGGGYTF. DNA of the CDR3: TGCAGGGCCGCGGGGGGTGGCTACACCTTC.

The gene calls are TRBV5-1 and TRBJ2-7; 8 bases fit TRBD1. Germline CDR1 reads SGHRS; CDR2 reads YFSETQ. J was trimmed by 5 bases and V by 4 bases; bases with no gene match: 8. The CDR3 spans 14 residues. Here the CDR3 reads CASSVDRAVNEQYF. The CDR3 DNA reads TGCGCCAGCAGCGTGGACAGGGCGGTCAACGAGCAGTACTTC.

The chain couples TRBV11-3 to TRBJ2-1; D not resolved. The CDR3 covers 13 residues. Germline values: CDR1 SGHNT, CDR2 YENEEA. With 2 bases removed from V and 5 bases from J, the gap between germline ends came to 7 bases. The CDR3 here is CASSLQAHNEQFF. The CDR3 DNA sequence: TGTGCCAGCAGCTTACAGGCACACAATGAGCAGTTCTTC.

Only one count was recorded for this clone. The rearrangement uses TRBV5-4 and TRBJ1-2, with D possibly TRBD1 on 5 matching bases. The CDR3 consists of 14 residues. Germline V CDR1 and CDR2: SGHNT, YYREEE (reference sequence). V shed 4 bases and J shed 5 bases, with 15 bases lying between them. The CDR3 region is CASSQEGRVYGYTF. CDR3 bases: TGTGCCAGCAGCCAAGAAGGCAGGGTGTATGGCTACACCTTC.

The chain joins TRBV9 to TRBJ2-2, with D tentatively TRBD1 (5 bases). Germline V gives CDR1 SGDLS, CDR2 YYNGEE. Between the trimmed V and J ends, which lost 4 bases and 0 bases, there was a span of 13 bases. The CDR3 is 16 residues long. The CDR3 region is CASSPTPRANTGELFF. The CDR3 DNA follows: TGTGCCAGCAGCCCGACCCCCAGGGCGAACACCGGGGAGCTGTTTTTT.

This rearrangement joins TRBV29-1 to TRBJ2-5, with D tentatively TRBD2 (6 bases). The CDR3 has 13 amino acids. Trimming stripped 4 bases from V and 5 bases from J, with 14 bases between. Germline V gives CDR1 SQVTM, CDR2 ANQGSEA. The CDR3 bases are TGCAGCGTTGGGGGAGGTCAAGGGGAGACCCAGTACTTC. Protein sequence: CSVGGGQGETQYF.

The V call is TRBV29-1, the J call TRBJ1-2; D unclear. V gave up 1 base and J gave up 6 bases, with 6 bases separating them. The CDR3 sequence is 11 residues long. CDR1 is SQVTM, CDR2 ANQGSEA, per germline. The DNA for the CDR3 is TGCAGCGTTGAAGGATCTCATGGCTACACCTTC. This encodes CSVEGSHGYTF.

About this clone itself: A much larger clone sits a single nucleotide away, making a read error possible. V and J are TRBV11-2 and TRBJ1-2, with unresolved D. Germline V gene data show CDR1 as SGHAT and CDR2 as FQNNGV. The CDR3 runs 12 residues. Trimming shortened V by 0 bases and J by 6 bases, and 5 bases separated the two germline ends. The CDR3 protein is CASSLEGNGYTF. The CDR3 DNA sequence: TGTGCCAGCAGCTTAGAGGGAAATGGCTACACCTTC.

The gene calls are TRBV20-1 and TRBJ2-4; tentatively, D is TRBD1 or TRBD2 (5 bases each). The germline V and J ends were trimmed by 3 bases and 0 bases, with 6 bases remaining between them. Per germline, CDR1 DFQATT and CDR2 SNEGSKA (reference sequence). The length of the CDR3 is 13 residues. The CDR3 protein is CSASGTAKNIQYF. The CDR3 region has the DNA TGCAGTGCTAGTGGGACAGCCAAAAACATTCAGTACTTC.

The chain's CDR3 is CASSHYNQPQHF. As DNA, the CDR3 is TGTGCCAGCAGCCATTATAATCAGCCCCAGCATTTT. The V gene is TRBV3-1 (or the pseudogene TRBV3-2), the J gene TRBJ1-5; the D is unclear. V was clipped by 3 bases and J by 4 bases, with 4 bases between them. This CDR3 has 12 residues. CDR1 is LGHDT and CDR2 is YNNKEL in the germline V gene (reference sequence).

CDR3 residues: CAKRGRVPPYRTEAFF. DNA for the CDR3: TGTGCTAAACGGGGCCGCGTTCCCCCGTACCGTACTGAAGCTTTCTTT. The chain recombines TRBV24-1 with TRBJ1-1; D might be TRBD1 (5 bases). The CDR3 totals 16 residues. The germline V gene encodes CDR1 KGHDR and CDR2 SFDVKD.

The V call is TRBV6-6, the J call TRBJ2-7; D perhaps matches TRBD1 (5 bases). CDR3 length: 13 residues. Germline CDR1 MNHNY, CDR2 SVGAGI (reference sequence). V was shortened by 2 bases and J by 0 bases, with 5 bases between the two germline ends. The CDR3 loop is CASSYDSSYEQYF. CDR3 bases: TGTGCCAGCAGTTACGACAGCTCCTACGAGCAGTACTTC.

The CDR3 sequence is CASSPTGSHEQYF. For the CDR3, the DNA is TGCGCCAGCAGCCCGACAGGGTCCCACGAGCAGTACTTC. The chain uses TRBV5-1 and TRBJ2-7, with 7 bases fitting TRBD1. This CDR3 spans 13 amino acids. Germline V gives CDR1 SGHRS, CDR2 YFSETQ. The V and J ends lost 4 bases and 5 bases, in that order; junction bases with no gene match: 6.

This clone has just a few counts. The chain combines TRBV7-6 with TRBJ2-7; D gene uncertain. Germline V lookup: CDR1 SGHVS, CDR2 FNYEAQ. The CDR3 consists of 17 residues. Trimming pared 0 bases from V and 0 bases from J, leaving 15 bases between. This chain's CDR3 is CASSLARTAINSYEQYF. The CDR3 DNA follows: TGTGCCAGCAGCTTAGCGAGAACAGCGATAAACTCCTACGAGCAGTACTTC.

The gene calls are TRBV19 and TRBJ2-1; 9 bases line up with TRBD1. This CDR3 region has 13 residues. Germline V lookup: CDR1 LNHDA, CDR2 SQIVND (reference sequence). V was clipped by 7 bases and J by 6 bases; unmatched bases: 4. The CDR3 is CASTDRGFNEQFF. The CDR3 region has the DNA TGTGCCAGTACGGACAGGGGCTTCAATGAGCAGTTCTTC.

The genes are TRBV7-8 and TRBJ2-1; D gene unclear. The CDR3 has 13 amino acids. V lost 5 bases and J 2 bases, leaving 7 bases between the germline ends. The germline V gene has CDR1 SGHVS and CDR2 FQNEAQ. The CDR3 region has the DNA TGTGCCAGCAGCCCCAAAGCCTACAATGAGCAGTTCTTC. This gives the protein CASSPKAYNEQFF.

This clone was observed a few times. The chain couples TRBV19 to TRBJ1-3, with a possible D match to TRBD1 (5 bases). This CDR3 region has 15 residues. The V end lost 8 bases, the J end lost 0 bases, and 14 bases lay between the germline ends. The V gene's germline CDR1 is LNHDA and CDR2 SQIVND (reference sequence). The CDR3 nucleotides are TGTGCCAGTCGAACCGGGGCCGGCTCTGGAAACACCATATATTTT. This sequence encodes CASRTGAGSGNTIYF.

The V gene is TRBV6-6, the J gene TRBJ2-5; D is undetermined. Trimming took off 3 bases at V and 5 bases at J, with 13 bases between the two ends. The CDR3 has 14 residues. Germline-derived CDR1 and CDR2 are MNHNY and SVGAGI (reference sequence). The CDR3 loop reads CASSYFSLGETQYF. CDR3 in DNA: TGTGCCAGCAGTTATTTTAGCTTAGGGGAGACCCAGTACTTC.

This rearrangement joins TRBV11-1 to TRBJ1-1, with 7 bases identical to TRBD1. CDR3 size: 16 residues. The trim removed 5 bases at V and 2 bases at J, leaving 11 bases unmatched. CDR1 is SGHAT, CDR2 FQDESV, per germline (reference sequence). CDR3 loop: CASSPGTETLNTEAFF. The CDR3 region has the DNA TGTGCCAGCAGCCCGGGGACAGAGACTCTTAACACTGAAGCTTTCTTT.

The V gene is TRBV2, the J gene TRBJ1-6; D not resolved. This CDR3 is built from 15 residues. The V end was cut by 4 bases, the J end by 0 bases, with 7 bases between. Germline assignment: CDR1 SNHLY and CDR2 FYNNEI. The CDR3 loop is CASSVYSSYNSPLHF. Here the CDR3 DNA reads TGTGCCAGCAGTGTGTATAGCTCCTATAATTCACCCCTCCACTTT.

This chain joins TRBV6-1 and TRBJ2-2, with 11 positions matching TRBD2. The V gene's germline CDR1 is MNHNS and CDR2 SASEGT. The junction had 12 bases not matched to a gene; V was cut back by 2 bases and J by 7 bases. This CDR3 spans 18 amino acids. Here the CDR3 reads CASSELFDSGGAYGELFF. The CDR3 DNA reads TGTGCCAGCAGTGAACTCTTTGATAGCGGGGGGGCCTACGGGGAGCTGTTTTTT.

This clone has only a few counts. The chain links TRBV1 to TRBJ2-5; TRBD2 is the table's D call, not checked against the DNA. TRBV1 is deemed a pseudogene. The CDR3 is 13 amino acids. CDR3 bases: TGCACCAGACGGACTAGGGAAAGAAAGACCCAGTACTTC. It specifies CTRRTRERKTQYF.

The J gene is TRBJ1-6, the V gene TRBV5-4, with D uncertain. Germline V gene sequence: CDR1 SGHNT, CDR2 YYREEE (reference sequence). The germline V and J ends were trimmed by 5 bases and 9 bases, with 15 bases remaining between them. The CDR3 has 14 amino acids. Here the CDR3 reads CASRQATSPSPLHF. CDR3 bases: TGTGCCAGCAGGCAAGCAACGAGCCCTTCACCCCTCCACTTT.

The V and J genes are TRBV5-1 and TRBJ2-1; 7 nucleotides align to TRBD2. After removal of 4 bases from V and 2 bases from J, the junction contained 6 bases not matched to a gene. Germline V CDR1 and CDR2: SGHRS, YFSETQ. This CDR3 comprises 15 residues. The CDR3 loop is CASSTPAGPYNEQFF. CDR3 DNA: TGCGCCAGCAGCACCCCAGCGGGACCCTACAATGAGCAGTTCTTC.

For the CDR3, the DNA is TGTGCCAGCAGCCAAGGCGGTACGCATGAGCAGTTCTTC. Translated: CASSQGGTHEQFF. The J gene is TRBJ2-1, the V gene TRBV3-1 (or the pseudogene TRBV3-2); D unclear. Trimming pared 1 base from V and 8 bases from J, leaving 9 bases between. Germline V gives CDR1 LGHDT, CDR2 YNNKEL (reference sequence). The CDR3 spans 13 residues.